A selection of T cell receptor beta chains follows, all from one sample in a study of T cell responses to AZD1222 COVID-19 vaccine. The protocol was immunoSEQ multiplex PCR, while the TCRdb copy is restricted to in-frame clones and leaves out a portion. The sample includes 98,000 or so clones, about 86% of them seen just once. Sequences were derived from peripheral blood, sampled on day 0 of AZD1222 vaccination. The receptors were gathered from an adult in good health. Each CDR3 is given with its conserved first and last residue. Fields, in order: V gene, D gene, J gene, clone size, CDR3 DNA, CDR3 protein. A D gene is named only where the DNA matches it firmly. Expanded clones get a size class; other rows say once, few or many, or leave the size out.

TRBV7-9	-	TRBJ1-1	-	TGTGCCAGCAGCTTGGCGGGACCGCACACTGAAGCTTTCTTT	CASSLAGPHTEAFF
TRBV7-3	-	TRBJ2-1	-	TGTGCCAGCAGTCCCGCGTGGCTAGAGGTGGGTGAGCAGTTCTTC	CASSPAWLEVGEQFF
TRBV5-4	TRBD1	TRBJ2-7	-	TGTGCCAGCAGCCCTACAGGGGCCAGCTCCTACGAGCAGTACTTC	CASSPTGASSYEQYF
TRBV14	-	TRBJ2-1	few	TGTGCCAGCAGCCCTTGGACAGCCCACAATGAGCAGTTCTTC	CASSPWTAHNEQFF
TRBV7-2	TRBD2	TRBJ2-1	-	TGTGCCAGCAGCTTATCCAGCGGGGGCTCCTACAATGAGCAGTTCTTC	CASSLSSGGSYNEQFF
TRBV30	-	TRBJ1-1	-	TGTGCCTGGGGGGTCACTGAAGCTTTCTTT	CAWGVTEAFF
TRBV25-1	-	TRBJ1-2	-	TGTGCCAGCAGTGAATTAGTCGCCGAGAACTATGGCTACACCTTC	CASSELVAENYGYTF
TRBV28	-	TRBJ1-1	-	TGTGCCGCGGGCACCCGGGACACTGAAGCTTTCTTT	CAAGTRDTEAFF
TRBV6-5	TRBD1	TRBJ1-6	-	TGTGCCAGCAGCCGGGACAGGGGTTCACCCCTCCACTTT	CASSRDRGSPLHF
TRBV6-5	TRBD2	TRBJ2-1	few	TGTGCCAGCAGTCGAGCGGGGGGGGAGTTCTTC	CASSRAGGEFF
TRBV28	-	TRBJ1-5	-	TGTGCCAGCAGTCCGGGTGAAAGGCCCCAGCATTTT	CASSPGERPQHF
TRBV30	TRBD1	TRBJ1-1	-	TGTGCCTGGAGCCACTTGGACAGGGTGGACACTGAAGCTTTCTTT	CAWSHLDRVDTEAFF
TRBV3-1/TRBV3-2	-	TRBJ1-6	-	TGTGCCAGCAGCCAAGTTTTTGGAAATTCACCCCTCCACTTT	CASSQVFGNSPLHF
TRBV4-1	-	TRBJ1-1	-	TGCGCCAGCAGCCAAGATTCCGGGGGGTCGAACACTGAAGCTTTCTTT	CASSQDSGGSNTEAFF
TRBV11-3	-	TRBJ1-1	-	TGTGCCAGCAGCTTCCGGGGCATGAACACTGAAGCTTTCTTT	CASSFRGMNTEAFF
TRBV11-2	-	TRBJ2-5	-	TGTGCCAGCAGATCCGGGTGGGGCCGTAATCCAAGCCGAGAGACCCAGTACTTC	CASRSGWGRNPSRETQYF
TRBV3-1/TRBV3-2	-	TRBJ1-6	few	TGTGCCAGCAGCCAAGATTCATATTCACCCCTCCACTTT	CASSQDSYSPLHF
TRBV12-3/TRBV12-4	TRBD1	TRBJ1-6	once	TGTGCCAGCAGCCGGGACAGGGAGGCCCAACTCCACTTT	CASSRDREAQLHF
TRBV19	-	TRBJ1-2	-	TGTGCCAGTAGTAATACAGTGGCTGGCTACACCTTC	CASSNTVAGYTF
TRBV30	-	TRBJ1-5	-	TGTGCCTGGAGTGCCCCTGTAGCGGGGGATCAGCCCCAGCATTTT	CAWSAPVAGDQPQHF
TRBV7-9	-	TRBJ1-2	-	TGTGCCAGCAGCTTCGACCAGGGTAGAGGCTACACCTTC	CASSFDQGRGYTF
TRBV6-5	-	TRBJ1-1	few	TGTGCCAGCAGTAACCCGGCCACTGAAGCTTTCTTT	CASSNPATEAFF
TRBV13	-	TRBJ1-2	-	TGTGCCAGCAGCTTAGCAGGGCCCTATGGCTACACCTTC	CASSLAGPYGYTF
TRBV6-5	-	TRBJ1-1	-	TGTGCCAGCAGAAAGACAGCTAGAGAAGCTTTCTTT	CASRKTAREAFF
TRBV5-6	TRBD2	TRBJ2-7	-	TGTGCCAGCAGCTTCGGACTAGCGGGGTCCTACGAGCAGTACTTC	CASSFGLAGSYEQYF
TRBV28	TRBD1	TRBJ1-3	-	TGTGCCAGCAGTTCGACAGGGGGCGCGGGAAACACCATATATTTT	CASSSTGGAGNTIYF
TRBV11-2	TRBD1	TRBJ1-2	-	TGTGCCAGCAGCCCGGGGACAGCGTATGGCTACACCTTC	CASSPGTAYGYTF
TRBV30	TRBD1	TRBJ1-2	-	TGTGCCTGGACGGGACAGGGTTTAGACTATGGCTACACCTTC	CAWTGQGLDYGYTF
TRBV5-1	-	TRBJ2-2	-	TGCGCCAGCAGGACGAACACCGGGGAGCTGTTTTTT	CASRTNTGELFF
TRBV9	TRBD2	TRBJ2-2	-	TGTGCCAGCAGCGTAGAAGCGGGGGGCTCCCCCGGGGAGCTGTTTTTT	CASSVEAGGSPGELFF
TRBV5-1	-	TRBJ1-4	-	TGCGCCAGCGGACGGGGAAGGGCTAATGAAAAACTGTTTTTT	CASGRGRANEKLFF
TRBV6-2/TRBV6-3	-	TRBJ1-3	-	TGTGCCAGCAGTTCTACCTACTCTGGAAACACCATATATTTT	CASSSTYSGNTIYF
TRBV7-8	-	TRBJ2-6	-	TGTGCCAGCAGCTTAGGCCGGGCCCCTGGGGCCAACGTCCTGACTTTC	CASSLGRAPGANVLTF
TRBV11-3	-	TRBJ2-3	-	TGTGCCAGCAGCTTAGATCGTCCGGGGAGCCGATTTAGCACAGATACGCAGTATTTT	CASSLDRPGSRFSTDTQYF
TRBV5-5	TRBD2	TRBJ2-6	-	TGTGCCAGCAGCTCCGGGGGGGCTGGGGCCAACGTCCTGACTTTC	CASSSGGAGANVLTF
TRBV7-2	-	TRBJ1-3	-	TGTGCCAGCAGTCAGACCCCTATAAGACAGGCCAGCTCTGGAAACACCATATATTTT	CASSQTPIRQASSGNTIYF
TRBV30	TRBD1	TRBJ1-5	few	TGTGCCTGGAAGCCCGGACAGGGCAATCAGCCCCAGCATTTT	CAWKPGQGNQPQHF
TRBV11-2	-	TRBJ1-1	-	TGTGCCAGCAGCTTAGAACGGCTGAGAGTAGCTTTCTTT	CASSLERLRVAFF
TRBV5-1	TRBD1	TRBJ1-6	-	TGCGCCAGCAGCTTGGCCCTAGGGACAGGGAGCTCACCCCTCCACTTT	CASSLALGTGSSPLHF
TRBV6-5	-	TRBJ1-1	-	TGTGCCAGCATCCGCGGCGGGGCGAACACTGAAGCTTTCTTT	CASIRGGANTEAFF
TRBV11-3	-	TRBJ2-2	once	TGTGCCAGCAGCCCTCCGGGCCCCGGGGAGCTGTTTTTT	CASSPPGPGELFF
TRBV5-8	-	TRBJ1-5	-	TGTGCCAGCAGCTTGCAGAGACATCATCCCCAGCATTTT	CASSLQRHHPQHF
TRBV11-3	-	TRBJ2-2	-	TGTGCCAGCAGCCCCGGGACAAGGAACACCGGGGAGCTGTTTTTT	CASSPGTRNTGELFF
TRBV18	-	TRBJ2-1	-	TGTGCCAGCTCAACCAGGGCTAGCGCCAACGAAAACAATGAGCAGTTCTTC	CASSTRASANENNEQFF
TRBV5-1	-	TRBJ2-5	-	TGCGCCAGCTTCTCCGCAGAGACCCAGTACTTC	CASFSAETQYF
TRBV6-6	-	TRBJ1-4	-	TGTGCCAGCAGTTACTCAGGGGGAGAAGAAAAACTGTTTTTT	CASSYSGGEEKLFF
TRBV27	-	TRBJ1-1	few	TGTGCCAGCAGTTTCCTTGGTAAAGCTTTCTTT	CASSFLGKAFF
TRBV7-2	TRBD1	TRBJ1-4	-	TGTGCCAGCAGCTTCAGGGACAGGGGTGAGGAAAAACTGTTTTTT	CASSFRDRGEEKLFF
TRBV10-1	-	TRBJ1-3	-	TGCGCCAGCAACCCTTACCCTGGAAACACCATATATTTT	CASNPYPGNTIYF
TRBV5-5	-	TRBJ1-5	-	TGTGCCAGCAGCTGGACACCTGATAGCAATCAGCCCCAGCATTTT	CASSWTPDSNQPQHF
TRBV2	-	TRBJ1-2	few	TGTGCCAGCATTTATGGCGTAGCGAATGGCTACACCTTC	CASIYGVANGYTF
TRBV19	TRBD1	TRBJ1-5	-	TGTGCCAGTGGTTGGACAGGGATTAGAGGGAATCAGCCCCAGCATTTT	CASGWTGIRGNQPQHF
TRBV4-1	TRBD2	TRBJ2-2	-	TGCGCCAGCAGCCAAAATAATCTAGCGGGGCCCACCGGGGAGCTGTTTTTT	CASSQNNLAGPTGELFF
TRBV9	-	TRBJ1-2	few	TGTGCCAGCAGCGCAACGGTAGACAGCCTCTATGGCTACACCTTC	CASSATVDSLYGYTF
TRBV28	-	TRBJ2-2	-	TGTGCCAGCAGTTGGGCAGGAGGTGCCACCGGGGAGCTGTTTTTT	CASSWAGGATGELFF